Listed here are 20 T cell receptor beta chains from one sample, sequenced in a study of T cells in Graves' hyperthyroidism and ophthalmopathy. Using RNA transcripts as the source, TCR beta CDR3 regions were amplified. The study used the HTBI primer set for a first-round RT-PCR of the TCR CDR3. Each CDR3 protein gets one entry after TCRdb re-called the multiplex PCR reads with MiXCR. The top ten hold approximately 9.1% of the sample, which has 40,000 to 60,000 distinct CDR3 sequences, around half seen once. Sequenced sample: blood. The receptors shown here come from a woman between 45 and 60 years old with Graves' ophthalmopathy.

Many counts were recorded for this clonotype. The chain is built from TRBV19 and TRBJ2-5; the D is unclear. The ends were cut back, 5 bases at V and 4 bases at J, with 14 bases in the middle. The CDR3 has 14 amino acids. Per the germline V gene, CDR1 is LNHDA and CDR2 is SQIVND (reference sequence). CDR3 residues: CASSSGSRAETQYF. Written as DNA, the CDR3 is TGTGCCAGTAGTTCCGGGTCCCGGGCAGAGACCCAGTACTTC.

The table lists this clonotype with many counts. This chain links TRBV12-3 or TRBV12-4 with TRBJ1-4, with 7 bases identical to TRBD1. V lost 11 bases to trimming and J lost 1 base; unmatched junction nucleotides: 4. CDR3 length equals 13 residues. The CDR3 loop is CAAGDRTNEKLFF. The CDR3 coding sequence is TGTGCCGCCGGGGACAGAACTAATGAAAAACTGTTTTTT.

On this clonotype itself: The conserved closing phenylalanine or tryptophan is absent in this CDR3, likely reflecting a read error. No DNA is shown, since the ends of the CDR3 on it are uncertain; the CDR3 is the one TCRdb lists. The chain carries TRBV20-1 and TRBJ1-1; the D call of TRBD1 is as the table states it, not checked on the DNA. The germline V gene encodes CDR1 DFQATT and CDR2 SNEGSKA (reference sequence). The CDR3 totals 11 residues, both ends included. CDR3 region: CSGRGWTEAVL.

This clonotype was counted only a few times. The junction departs from germline at one end; a sequencing error may be responsible. The chain links TRBV19 to TRBJ1-4; D is possibly TRBD1 (5 bases). CDR3 length equals 15 residues. Germline V gene sequence: CDR1 LNHDA, CDR2 SQIVND (reference sequence). CDR3 DNA sequence: TGTGCCAGTAGTACCGACGGGACGGGCAATGAAAAACTGTCTTTT. Residues: CASSTDGTGNEKLSF.

The table lists this clonotype with many counts. A much larger clone differs by one base, so this may be a read error. This chain joins TRBV5-8 and TRBJ2-1; no definite D call. V lost 4 bases to trimming and J lost 9 bases, with 8 bases between them. Per the germline V gene, CDR1 is SGHTS and CDR2 is YDEGEE. This CDR3 has 11 amino acids. The chain's CDR3 is CASSPIGEQFF. The CDR3 DNA is TGTGCCAGCAGCCCGATTGGTGAGCAGTTCTTC.

The V call is TRBV15, the J call TRBJ2-5; D is unclear. The CDR3 is 14 amino acids. Germline V gene lookup returns CDR1 LNHNV and CDR2 YYDKDF (reference sequence). V gave up 1 base and J gave up 2 bases, with 8 bases separating them. CDR3 sequence (DNA): TGTGCCACCAGCAGAGTCATGGGTCAAGAGACCCAGTACTTC. This sequence encodes CATSRVMGQETQYF.

This clonotype was observed at least ten times. The V call is TRBV6-1, the J call TRBJ1-6; 9 positions agree with TRBD1. Per the germline V gene, CDR1 is MNHNS and CDR2 is SASEGT. Trimming at V came to 6 bases and at J to 15 bases, leaving 6 bases not matched to a gene. CDR3 length equals 12 residues. The CDR3 protein is CASRMDRGDLHF. The CDR3 nucleotides are TGTGCCAGCAGAATGGACAGGGGAGACCTCCACTTT.

This clonotype was counted ten times or more. The rearrangement uses TRBV7-2 and TRBJ2-7, with 10 bases matching TRBD2. CDR3 length: 15 residues. Germline V gene lookup returns CDR1 SGHTA and CDR2 FQGNSA. J gave up 6 bases and V 5 bases, and 10 bases lay outside the gene matches. The CDR3 loop reads CASSARLLAGSEQYF. The CDR3 nucleotides are TGTGCCAGCAGCGCCCGGCTACTAGCGGGGTCCGAGCAGTACTTC.

With respect to this clonotype: A much bigger clone sits one base away, suggesting this may be a read error. This sequence joins TRBV10-3 and TRBJ1-6, with TRBD1 identical over 9 bases. Germline lookup yields CDR1 ENHRY and CDR2 SYGVKD. The CDR3 has 17 amino acids. V gave up 5 bases and J gave up 7 bases; unmatched junction bases: 12. The CDR3 sequence: CAISSYRGTGRNSPLHF. CDR3 bases: TGTGCCATCAGTTCCTACCGGGGGACAGGGAGGAATTCACCCCTCCACTTT.

This clonotype has ten or more counts. V is TRBV6-5 and J is TRBJ2-3, with D perhaps TRBD2 (5 bases). This CDR3 contains 14 residues. V dropped 7 bases and J dropped 2 bases, with 13 bases sitting between them. CDR1 MNHEY and CDR2 SVGAGI come from the germline V gene. The CDR3 DNA sequence: TGTGCCAGCAAACCACGGGGTTACACAGATACGCAGTATTTT. Amino acids: CASKPRGYTDTQYF.

The chain couples TRBV4-3 to TRBJ2-5, with a tentative D call TRBD2 (5 bases). The V end lost 4 bases, the J end lost 4 bases, and 7 bases lay between the germline ends. The CDR3 length is 12 residues. Germline V gene data show CDR1 as LGHNA and CDR2 as YSLEER. The CDR3 DNA follows: TGCGCCAGCAGCCTAGAGGGAGAGACCCAGTACTTC. It translates to CASSLEGETQYF.

The gene calls are TRBV28 and TRBJ1-5; possible D gene TRBD1, 6 bases. Germline CDR1 and CDR2: MDHEN and SYDVKM. V shed 6 bases and J shed 5 bases, with 20 bases lying between them. CDR3 length: 16 residues. CDR3 sequence reads: CASRPRAGAPDQPQHF. Here the CDR3 DNA reads TGTGCCAGCAGACCCCGGGCAGGGGCTCCTGATCAGCCCCAGCATTTT.

The chain links TRBV9 to TRBJ1-2; TRBD1 matches 7 bases. Germline V gene data show CDR1 as SGDLS and CDR2 as YYNGEE. The CDR3 contains 13 residues. Written as DNA, the CDR3 is TGTGCTAAACAGGACAGGAGTAACTATGGCTACACCTTC. It is translated as CAKQDRSNYGYTF.

This clonotype was seen at least ten times. The gene calls are TRBV7-8 and TRBJ1-3; D ambiguous. CDR3 length equals 15 residues. V lost 5 bases, J lost 0 bases, and 11 bases lay in between. The germline V gene encodes CDR1 SGHVS and CDR2 FQNEAQ. Written as DNA, the CDR3 is TGTGCCAGCAGCACAACACAATTCTCTGGAAACACCATATATTTT. It encodes CASSTTQFSGNTIYF.

The rearrangement uses TRBV10-2 and TRBJ1-1, with 10 bases lining up with TRBD1. The CDR3 has 13 amino acids. J lost 6 bases, V lost 6 bases, and 4 bases had no gene match. Germline V CDR1 and CDR2: WSHSY, SAAADI. The CDR3 DNA reads TGCGCCAGCAGCCCCGGGACAGGGGCTGAAGCTTTCTTT. Its protein is CASSPGTGAEAFF.

The chain is built from TRBV24-1 and TRBJ2-5; TRBD1 agrees at 7 bases. This CDR3 has 14 residues. V dropped 5 bases and J dropped 4; count of bases not matched to a gene: 6. Germline CDR1 and CDR2: KGHDR and SFDVKD. The CDR3 region is CATSALGGAETQYF. CDR3 DNA sequence: TGTGCCACCAGTGCCCTAGGGGGCGCAGAGACCCAGTACTTC.

The sample holds many counts of this clonotype. The rearrangement uses TRBV10-3 and TRBJ2-1; D not resolved. V was cut by 6 bases and J by 8 bases, with 23 bases left in between. This CDR3 is 16 amino acids long. Germline V gene sequence: CDR1 ENHRY, CDR2 SYGVKD. The CDR3 region has the DNA TGTGCCATCAGCCCCTTGATCTCGTCTAGGGCCGATGAGCAGTTCTTC. Translation: CAISPLISSRADEQFF.

This clonotype is medium-sized within its sample. The chain joins TRBV24-1 to TRBJ1-5, with 7 bases fitting TRBD1. The germline V gene encodes CDR1 KGHDR and CDR2 SFDVKD. Losses at the gene ends were 5 bases for V and 6 bases for J; bases not matched to a gene: 3. This CDR3 has 13 amino acids. CDR3 sequence: CATSGTGIQPQHF. CDR3 nucleotide sequence: TGTGCCACCAGTGGGACAGGCATTCAGCCCCAGCATTTT.

The table lists this clonotype with a count of one. The chain combines TRBV4-1 with TRBJ2-1; the D gene is possibly TRBD1 (6 bases). Germline CDR1 MGHRA, CDR2 YSYEKL. CDR3 length: 17 residues. The ends were cut back, 0 bases at V and 4 bases at J, with 16 bases in the middle. The CDR3 is CASSQDPGTKIYNEQFF. The CDR3 DNA is TGCGCCAGCAGCCAAGATCCAGGGACAAAGATATACAATGAGCAGTTCTTC.

This clonotype was seen only once. Since no conserved phenylalanine or tryptophan closes the CDR3, a read error is the likely cause. It is unclear where the CDR3 begins or ends on the DNA, so no DNA is shown, and the CDR3 is as TCRdb lists it. The rearrangement joins TRBV15 to TRBJ1-2; the D call TRBD1 from the table was never checked on the DNA. Germline CDR1 reads LNHNV; CDR2 reads YYDKDF (reference sequence). The length of the CDR3 is 15 amino acids, counting both ends. The CDR3 loop reads CATGSQKQGRDGYTL.